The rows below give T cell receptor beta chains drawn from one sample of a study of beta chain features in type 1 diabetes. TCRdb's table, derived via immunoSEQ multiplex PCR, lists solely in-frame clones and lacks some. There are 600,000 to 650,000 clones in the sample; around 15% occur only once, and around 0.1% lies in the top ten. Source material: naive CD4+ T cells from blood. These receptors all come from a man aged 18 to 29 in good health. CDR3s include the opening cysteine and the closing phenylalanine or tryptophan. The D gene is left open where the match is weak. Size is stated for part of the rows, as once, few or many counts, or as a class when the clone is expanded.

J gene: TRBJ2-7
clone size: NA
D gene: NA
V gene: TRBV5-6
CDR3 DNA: TGTGCCAGCAGCTTGGGACCTGTTGGCGAGCAGTACTTC
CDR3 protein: CASSLGPVGEQYF

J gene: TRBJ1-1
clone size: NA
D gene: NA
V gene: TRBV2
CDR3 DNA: TGTGCCAGCAGCGGGAGGGGCAGGGGTTACACTGAAGCTTTCTTT
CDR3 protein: CASSGRGRGYTEAFF

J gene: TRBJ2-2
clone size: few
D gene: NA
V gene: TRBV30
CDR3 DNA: TGTGCCTGGAAATCAGGGCCCGGGGAGCTGTTTTTT
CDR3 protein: CAWKSGPGELFF

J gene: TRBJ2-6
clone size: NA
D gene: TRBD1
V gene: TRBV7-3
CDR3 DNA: TGTGCCAGCAGCTTTCCGGGACAGGGGTTTGGGGCCAACGTCCTGACTTTC
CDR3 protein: CASSFPGQGFGANVLTF

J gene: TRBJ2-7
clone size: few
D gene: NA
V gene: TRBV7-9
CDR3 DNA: TGTGCCAGCAGCTTAGACCAGGGTTCGAGGGAGCAGTACTTC
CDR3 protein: CASSLDQGSREQYF

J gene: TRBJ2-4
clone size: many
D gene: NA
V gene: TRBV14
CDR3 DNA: TGTGCCAGCAGCCAAGATGGTGGGCGGGGTGGAGACATTCAGTACTTC
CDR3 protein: CASSQDGGRGGDIQYF

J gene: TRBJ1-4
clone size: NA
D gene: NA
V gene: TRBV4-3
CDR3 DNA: TGCGCCAGCAGCCAAGTTCCGGTGGCAACTAATGAAAAACTGTTTTTT
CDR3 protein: CASSQVPVATNEKLFF

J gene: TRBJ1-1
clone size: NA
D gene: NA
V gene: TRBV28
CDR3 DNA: TGTGCCAGCAGTTTGTCTAATCTTCGGGGGGCAATGGCTGAAGCTTTCTTT
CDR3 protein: CASSLSNLRGAMAEAFF

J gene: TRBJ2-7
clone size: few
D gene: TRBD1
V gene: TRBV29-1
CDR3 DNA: TGCAGCGTTGAAGATAGGGGGACAGGGAACGAGCAGTACTTC
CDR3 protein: CSVEDRGTGNEQYF

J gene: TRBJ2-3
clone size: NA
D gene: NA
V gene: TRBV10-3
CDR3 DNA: TGTGCCATCAGGGGCCAGCCCACAGATACGCAGTATTTT
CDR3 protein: CAIRGQPTDTQYF

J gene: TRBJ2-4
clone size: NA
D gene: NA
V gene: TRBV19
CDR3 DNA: TGTGCCAGTAAGGGATTAGCCAAAAACATTCAGTACTTC
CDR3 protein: CASKGLAKNIQYF

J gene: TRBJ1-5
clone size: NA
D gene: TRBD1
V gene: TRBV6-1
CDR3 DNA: TGTGCCAGCAGTGATGGGACAGCAAATAGCAATCAGCCCCAGCATTTT
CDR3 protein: CASSDGTANSNQPQHF

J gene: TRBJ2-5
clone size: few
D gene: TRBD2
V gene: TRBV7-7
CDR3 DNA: TGTGCCAGCAGCCAAGAGGGACTAGCGGGAGTCTGGAACCAAGAGACCCAGTACTTC
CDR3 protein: CASSQEGLAGVWNQETQYF

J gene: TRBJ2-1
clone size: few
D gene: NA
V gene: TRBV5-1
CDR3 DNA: TGCGCCAGCAGCTTGGAGGCTACAGGGCTCAATGAGCAGTTCTTC
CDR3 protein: CASSLEATGLNEQFF

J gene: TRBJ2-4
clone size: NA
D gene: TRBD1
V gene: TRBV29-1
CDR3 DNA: TGCAGCGTGTCGGACAGGGTAGTGTCCAAAAACATTCAGTACTTC
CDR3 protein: CSVSDRVVSKNIQYF

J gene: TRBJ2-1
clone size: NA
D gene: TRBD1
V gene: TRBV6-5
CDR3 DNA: TGTGCCAGCAGGAGGACAGGGCCCTACAATGAGCAGTTCTTC
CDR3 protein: CASRRTGPYNEQFF

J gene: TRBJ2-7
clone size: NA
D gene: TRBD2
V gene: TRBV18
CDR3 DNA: TGTGCCAGCTCCCGGACTAGCGGCACTTACGAGCAGTACTTC
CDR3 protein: CASSRTSGTYEQYF

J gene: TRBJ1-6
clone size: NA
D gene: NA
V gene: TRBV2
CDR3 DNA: TGTGCCAGCAGTGCCCCAGGGGTCTATAATTCACCCCTCCACTTT
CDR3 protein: CASSAPGVYNSPLHF

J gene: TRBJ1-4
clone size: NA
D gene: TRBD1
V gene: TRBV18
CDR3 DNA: TGTGCCAGCTCACCCCAACCGACAGGGGAATCTAATGAAAAACTGTTTTTT
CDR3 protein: CASSPQPTGESNEKLFF

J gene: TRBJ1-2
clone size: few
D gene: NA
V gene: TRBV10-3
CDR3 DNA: TGTGCCATCAGTGGGACAACCAACTATGGCTACACCTTC
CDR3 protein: CAISGTTNYGYTF

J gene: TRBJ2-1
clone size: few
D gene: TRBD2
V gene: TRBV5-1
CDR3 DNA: TGCGCCAGCAGCGCCGGGACTAGCGGGATTCTCAGTCTCTACAATGAGCAGTTCTTC
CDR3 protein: CASSAGTSGILSLYNEQFF

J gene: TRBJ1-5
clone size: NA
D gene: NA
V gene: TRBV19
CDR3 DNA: TGTGCCAGTAGTATAGTAACGGGGAATCAGCCCCAGCATTTT
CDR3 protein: CASSIVTGNQPQHF

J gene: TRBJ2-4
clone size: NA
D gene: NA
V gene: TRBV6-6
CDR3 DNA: TGTGCCAGCGGGCAGACAGCCAAAAACATTCAGTACTTC
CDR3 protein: CASGQTAKNIQYF

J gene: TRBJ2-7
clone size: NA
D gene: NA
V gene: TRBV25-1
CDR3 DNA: TGTGCCAGCAGCCCTTTGGGGTACACCTACGAGCAGTACTTC
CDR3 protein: CASSPLGYTYEQYF

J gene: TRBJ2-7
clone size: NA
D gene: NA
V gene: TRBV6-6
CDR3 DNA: TGTGCCAGCAGTTACGGATCCAGTTACCAGGGCGAGCAGTACTTC
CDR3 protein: CASSYGSSYQGEQYF

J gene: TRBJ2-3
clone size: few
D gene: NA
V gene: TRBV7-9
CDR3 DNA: TGTGCCAGCAGCTTAGTCTATATCACAGATACGCAGTATTTT
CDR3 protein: CASSLVYITDTQYF

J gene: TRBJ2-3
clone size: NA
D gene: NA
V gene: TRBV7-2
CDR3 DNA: TGTGCCAGCAGCTTACGCTCTGGACCCTCAGATACGCAGTATTTT
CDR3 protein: CASSLRSGPSDTQYF

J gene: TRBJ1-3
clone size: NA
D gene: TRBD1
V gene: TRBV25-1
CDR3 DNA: TGTGCCAGCAGTGACTCCCTGCGGGGACAGGGGGGAAACACCATATATTTT
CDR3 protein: CASSDSLRGQGGNTIYF

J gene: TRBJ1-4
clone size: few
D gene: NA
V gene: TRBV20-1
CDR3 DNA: TGCAGTGCTACGCAACCTGAAAAACTGTTTTTT
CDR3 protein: CSATQPEKLFF

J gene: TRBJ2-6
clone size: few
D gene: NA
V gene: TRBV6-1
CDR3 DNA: TGTGCCAGCAGTGAAAACAGGAACTCTGGGGCCAACGTCCTGACTTTC
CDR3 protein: CASSENRNSGANVLTF

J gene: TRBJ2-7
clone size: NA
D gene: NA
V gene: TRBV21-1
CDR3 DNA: NA
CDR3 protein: CASSKVGQGAYEQYF

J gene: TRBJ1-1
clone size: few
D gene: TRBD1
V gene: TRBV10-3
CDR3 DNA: TGTGCCATCAGTGACCCCGGGACAGGGACCACTGAAGCTTTCTTT
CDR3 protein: CAISDPGTGTTEAFF

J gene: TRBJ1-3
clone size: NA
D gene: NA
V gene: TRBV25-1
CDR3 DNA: TGTGCCAGCAGTGCTCCGAAGACAGGCGCTGGAAACACCATATATTTT
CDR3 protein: CASSAPKTGAGNTIYF

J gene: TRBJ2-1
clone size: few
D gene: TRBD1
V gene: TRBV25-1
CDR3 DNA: TGTGCCAGCAGTCTCCAGGTGGGGACAGGGCATCAAGAGCAGTTCTTC
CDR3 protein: CASSLQVGTGHQEQFF

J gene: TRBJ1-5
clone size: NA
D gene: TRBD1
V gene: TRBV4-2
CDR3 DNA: TGTGCCAGCAGCCAAGAAGGACAGGGCCACAATCAGCCCCAGCATTTT
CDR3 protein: CASSQEGQGHNQPQHF

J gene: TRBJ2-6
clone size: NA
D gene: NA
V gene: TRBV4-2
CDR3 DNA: TGTGCCAGCAGCCAAGATGTGGGGGCCAACGTCCTGACTTTC
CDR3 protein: CASSQDVGANVLTF

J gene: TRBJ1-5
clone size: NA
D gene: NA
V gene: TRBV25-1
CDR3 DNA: TGTGCCAGCAGTTATGGGATTGGTAATAGCAATCAGCCCCAGCATTTT
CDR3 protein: CASSYGIGNSNQPQHF

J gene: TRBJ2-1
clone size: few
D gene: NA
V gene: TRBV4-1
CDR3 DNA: TGCGCCAGCAGCCAAGATTTGGCAAGCTCCTACAATGAGCAGTTCTTC
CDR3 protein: CASSQDLASSYNEQFF

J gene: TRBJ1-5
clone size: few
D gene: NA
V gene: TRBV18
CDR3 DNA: TGTGCCAGCTCACCACTTCGGACAGAGAATCAGCCCCAGCATTTT
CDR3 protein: CASSPLRTENQPQHF

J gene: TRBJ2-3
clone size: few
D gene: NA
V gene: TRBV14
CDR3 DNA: TGTGTCAGCAGCCAATGGGGCGGCACAGATACGCAGTATTTT
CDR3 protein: CVSSQWGGTDTQYF

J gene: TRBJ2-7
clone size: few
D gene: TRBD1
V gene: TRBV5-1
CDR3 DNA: TGCGCCAGCAGCACAGGGGGCAGCTACGAGCAGTACTTC
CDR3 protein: CASSTGGSYEQYF

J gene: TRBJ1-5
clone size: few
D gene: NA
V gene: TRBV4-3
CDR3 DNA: TGCGCCAGCAGCCAAGATCACCGGGGCGGTCAGCCCCAGCATTTT
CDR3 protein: CASSQDHRGGQPQHF

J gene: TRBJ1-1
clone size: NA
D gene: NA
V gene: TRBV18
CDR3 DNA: TGTGCCAGCTCACCACCGAACAGAGTGAACACTGAAGCTTTCTTT
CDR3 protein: CASSPPNRVNTEAFF

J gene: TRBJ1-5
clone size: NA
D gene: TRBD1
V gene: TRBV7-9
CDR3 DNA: TGTGCCAGCAGCCCCCAGACAGGGGCCAATCAGCCCCAGCATTTT
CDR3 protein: CASSPQTGANQPQHF

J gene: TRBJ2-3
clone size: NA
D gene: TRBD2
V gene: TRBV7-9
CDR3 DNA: TGTGCCAGCAGCTTGGACTCCACAGCGGGAAACACAGATACGCAGTATTTT
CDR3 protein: CASSLDSTAGNTDTQYF

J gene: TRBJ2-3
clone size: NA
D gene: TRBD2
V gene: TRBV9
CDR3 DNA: TGTGCCAGCAGCCTCATTGGGACTAGCGGAGGCACAGATACGCAGTATTTT
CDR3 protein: CASSLIGTSGGTDTQYF

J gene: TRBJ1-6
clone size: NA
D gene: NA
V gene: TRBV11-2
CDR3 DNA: TGTGCCAGCAGCTTAGGGACAGCAGGTTCACCCCTCCACTTT
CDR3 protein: CASSLGTAGSPLHF

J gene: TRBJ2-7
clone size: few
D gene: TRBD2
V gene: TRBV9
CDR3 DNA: TGTGCCAGCAGCGTAGCGGCGGGAGGGATTGACGAGCAGTACTTC
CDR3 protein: CASSVAAGGIDEQYF

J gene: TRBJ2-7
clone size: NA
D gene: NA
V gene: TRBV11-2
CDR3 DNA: TGTGCCAGCAGCTTATTCCCCACAGGGACCTACGAGCAGTACTTC
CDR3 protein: CASSLFPTGTYEQYF

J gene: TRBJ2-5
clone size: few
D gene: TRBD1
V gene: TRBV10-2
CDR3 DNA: TGCGCCAGCACCACAGGACAGGAGCAAGAGACCCAGTACTTC
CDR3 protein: CASTTGQEQETQYF

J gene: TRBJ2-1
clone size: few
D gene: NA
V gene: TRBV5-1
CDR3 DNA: TGCGCCAGCAGCTTGGGCCGCCTGTACAATGAGCAGTTCTTC
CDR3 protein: CASSLGRLYNEQFF

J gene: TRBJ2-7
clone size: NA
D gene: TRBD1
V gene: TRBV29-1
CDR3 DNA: TGCAGCGCTAGGACAGGGGGCCTCTACGAGCAGTACTTC
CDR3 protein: CSARTGGLYEQYF

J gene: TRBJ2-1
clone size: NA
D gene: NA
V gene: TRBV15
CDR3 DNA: TGTGCCACCAGCAGAGATAAGGGGCGGGGGCCGCAGTTCTTC
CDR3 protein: CATSRDKGRGPQFF

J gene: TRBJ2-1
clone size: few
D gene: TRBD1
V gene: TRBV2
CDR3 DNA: TGTGCCAGCAGGCAGGGGGCCGTAGGTGAGCAGTTCTTC
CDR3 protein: CASRQGAVGEQFF

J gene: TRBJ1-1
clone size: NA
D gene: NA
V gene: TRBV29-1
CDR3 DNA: TGCAGCGCTCTCCGTGGGAGGAACACTGAAGCTTTCTTT
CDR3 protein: CSALRGRNTEAFF

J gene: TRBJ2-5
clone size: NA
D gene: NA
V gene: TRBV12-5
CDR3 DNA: TGTGCTAGTGGTACTAGGGAGACCCAGTACTTC
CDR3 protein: CASGTRETQYF

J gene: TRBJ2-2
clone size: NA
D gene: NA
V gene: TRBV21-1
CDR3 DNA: TGTGCCAGCAGCACATTTGCCGCGAACACCGGGGAGCTGTTTTTT
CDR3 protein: CASSTFAANTGELFF

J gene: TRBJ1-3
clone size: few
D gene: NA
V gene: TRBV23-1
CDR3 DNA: TGCGCCAGCAGCCGCCTAGGAGGGCGCTCTGGAAACACCATATATTTT
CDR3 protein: CASSRLGGRSGNTIYF

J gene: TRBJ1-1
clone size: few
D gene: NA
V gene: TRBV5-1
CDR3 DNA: TGCGCCAGCAGGTTCGGGACGGTCAACACTGAAGCTTTCTTT
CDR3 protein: CASRFGTVNTEAFF

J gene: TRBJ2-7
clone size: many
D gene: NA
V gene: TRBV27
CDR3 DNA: TGTGCCAGCAGTTTAACCAGGGGATACGAGCAGTACTTC
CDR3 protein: CASSLTRGYEQYF